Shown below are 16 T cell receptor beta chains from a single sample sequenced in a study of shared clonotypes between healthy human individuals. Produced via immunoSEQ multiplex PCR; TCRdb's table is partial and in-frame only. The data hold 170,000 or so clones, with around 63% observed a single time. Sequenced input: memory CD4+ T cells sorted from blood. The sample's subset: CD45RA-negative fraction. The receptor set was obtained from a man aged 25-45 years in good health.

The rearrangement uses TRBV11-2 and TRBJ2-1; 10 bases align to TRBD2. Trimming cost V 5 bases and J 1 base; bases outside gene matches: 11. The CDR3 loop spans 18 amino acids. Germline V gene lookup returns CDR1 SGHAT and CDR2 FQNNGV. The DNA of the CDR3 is TGTGCCAGCAGCACTGAAAGCGGGAGGGCCGTTTCCTACAATGAGCAGTTCTTC. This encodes CASSTESGRAVSYNEQFF.

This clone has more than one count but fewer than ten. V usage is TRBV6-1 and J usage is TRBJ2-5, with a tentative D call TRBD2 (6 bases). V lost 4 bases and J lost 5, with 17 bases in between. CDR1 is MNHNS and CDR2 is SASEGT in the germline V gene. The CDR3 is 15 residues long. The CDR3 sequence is CASSVGGVRTETQYF. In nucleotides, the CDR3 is TGTGCCAGCAGTGTCGGAGGGGTCAGAACGGAGACCCAGTACTTC.

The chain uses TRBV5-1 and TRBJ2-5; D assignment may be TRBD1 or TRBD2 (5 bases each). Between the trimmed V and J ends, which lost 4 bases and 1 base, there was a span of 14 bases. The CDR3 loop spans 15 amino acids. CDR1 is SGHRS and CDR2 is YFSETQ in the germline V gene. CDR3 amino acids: CASSAPRGTQETQYF. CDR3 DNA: TGCGCCAGCAGCGCCCCCCGAGGGACCCAAGAGACCCAGTACTTC.

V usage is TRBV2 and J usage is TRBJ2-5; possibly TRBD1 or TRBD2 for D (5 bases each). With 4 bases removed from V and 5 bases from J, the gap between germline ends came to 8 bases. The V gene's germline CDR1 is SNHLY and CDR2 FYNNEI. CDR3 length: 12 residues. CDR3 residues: CASSGEGETQYF. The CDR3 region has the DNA TGTGCCAGCAGTGGAGAGGGGGAGACCCAGTACTTC.

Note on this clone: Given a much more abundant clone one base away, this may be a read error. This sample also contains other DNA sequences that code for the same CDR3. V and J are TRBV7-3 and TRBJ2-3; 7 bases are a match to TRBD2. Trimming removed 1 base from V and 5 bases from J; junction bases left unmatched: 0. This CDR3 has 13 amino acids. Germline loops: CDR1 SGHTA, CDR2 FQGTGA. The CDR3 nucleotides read TGTGCCAGCAGCTTAAGGGAGGGAGATACGCAGTATTTT. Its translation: CASSLREGDTQYF.

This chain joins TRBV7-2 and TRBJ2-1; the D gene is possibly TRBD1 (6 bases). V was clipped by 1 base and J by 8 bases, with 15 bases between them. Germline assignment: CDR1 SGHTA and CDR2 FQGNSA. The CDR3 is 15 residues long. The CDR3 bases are TGTGCCAGCAGCTTAGTAGGACGAGAGGGGGATGAGCAGTTCTTC. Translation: CASSLVGREGDEQFF.

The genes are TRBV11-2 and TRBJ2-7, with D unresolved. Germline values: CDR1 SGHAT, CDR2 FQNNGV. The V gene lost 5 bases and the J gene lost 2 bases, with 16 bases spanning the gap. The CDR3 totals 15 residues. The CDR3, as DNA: TGTGCCAGCAGCCCACTCGACGGAAAGACCTACGAGCAGTACTTC. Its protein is CASSPLDGKTYEQYF.

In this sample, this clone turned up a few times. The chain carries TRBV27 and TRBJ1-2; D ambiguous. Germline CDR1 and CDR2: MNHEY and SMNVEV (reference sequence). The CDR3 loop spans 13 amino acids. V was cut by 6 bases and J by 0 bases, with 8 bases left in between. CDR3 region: CASSSRSNYGYTF. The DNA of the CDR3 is TGTGCCAGCAGCTCACGTTCTAACTATGGCTACACCTTC.

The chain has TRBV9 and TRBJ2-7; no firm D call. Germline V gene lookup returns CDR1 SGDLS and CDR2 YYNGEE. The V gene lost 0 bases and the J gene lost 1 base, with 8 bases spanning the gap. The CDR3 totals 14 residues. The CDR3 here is CASSVDPDSYEQYF. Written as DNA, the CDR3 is TGTGCCAGCAGCGTAGATCCAGATTCCTACGAGCAGTACTTC.

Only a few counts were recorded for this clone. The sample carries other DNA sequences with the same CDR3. The CDR3 sequence is CASSLTGNTEAFF. The CDR3 coding sequence is TGCGCCAGCAGCTTGACAGGAAACACTGAAGCTTTCTTT. This chain joins TRBV5-1 and TRBJ1-1; a weak D match, TRBD1 (5 bases). The CDR3 is made up of 13 amino acids. Trimming shortened V by 1 base and J by 2 bases, and 6 bases separated the two germline ends. The V gene's germline CDR1 is SGHRS and CDR2 YFSETQ.

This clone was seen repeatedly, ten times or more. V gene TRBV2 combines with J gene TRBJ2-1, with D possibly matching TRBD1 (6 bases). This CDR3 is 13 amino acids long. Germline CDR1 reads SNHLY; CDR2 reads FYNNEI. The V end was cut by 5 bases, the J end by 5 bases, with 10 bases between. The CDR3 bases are TGTGCCAGCAGTTGGGGACAAGACAATGAGCAGTTCTTC. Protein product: CASSWGQDNEQFF.

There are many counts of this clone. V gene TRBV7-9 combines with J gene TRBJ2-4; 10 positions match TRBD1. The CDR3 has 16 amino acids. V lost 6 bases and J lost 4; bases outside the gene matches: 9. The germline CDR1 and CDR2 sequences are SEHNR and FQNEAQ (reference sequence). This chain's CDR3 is CASRTGTGVGKNIQYF. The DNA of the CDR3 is TGTGCCAGCAGAACCGGGACAGGGGTAGGGAAAAACATTCAGTACTTC.

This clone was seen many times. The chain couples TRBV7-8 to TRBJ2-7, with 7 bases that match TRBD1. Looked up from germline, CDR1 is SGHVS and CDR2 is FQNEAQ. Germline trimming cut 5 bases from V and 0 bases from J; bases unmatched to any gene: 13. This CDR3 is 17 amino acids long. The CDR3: CASSALPGRTGSYEQYF. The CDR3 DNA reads TGTGCCAGCAGCGCCCTTCCGGGGCGGACAGGCTCCTACGAGCAGTACTTC. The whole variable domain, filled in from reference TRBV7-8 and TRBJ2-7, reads GAGVSQSPRYKVAKRGQDVALRCDPISGHVSLFWYQQALGQGPEFLTYFQNEAQLDKSGLPSDRFFAERPEGSVSTLKIQRTQQEDSAVYLCASSALPGRTGSYEQYFGPGTRLTVT.

The CDR3 coding sequence is TGCGCCAGCAGCCAAGCGGGACAGTTTAACTATGGCTACACCTTC. This sequence encodes CASSQAGQFNYGYTF. The rearrangement uses TRBV4-1 and TRBJ1-2; 7 bases are a match to TRBD1. This CDR3 contains 15 residues. After removal of 1 base from V and 1 base from J, the junction contained 3 bases not matched to a gene. Germline CDR1 reads MGHRA; CDR2 reads YSYEKL.

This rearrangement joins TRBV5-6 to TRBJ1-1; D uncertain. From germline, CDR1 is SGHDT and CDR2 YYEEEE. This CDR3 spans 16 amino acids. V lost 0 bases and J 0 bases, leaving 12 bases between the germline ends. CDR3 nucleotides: TGTGCCAGCAGCTTGGGAGACCGAGGCATGAACACTGAAGCTTTCTTT. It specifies CASSLGDRGMNTEAFF.

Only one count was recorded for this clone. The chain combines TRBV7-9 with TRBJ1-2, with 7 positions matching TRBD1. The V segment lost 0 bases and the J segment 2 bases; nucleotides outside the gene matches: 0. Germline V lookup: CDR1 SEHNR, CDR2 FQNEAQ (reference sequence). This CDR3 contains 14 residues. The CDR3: CASSLAQGNYGYTF. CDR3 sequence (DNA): TGTGCCAGCAGCTTAGCACAGGGGAACTATGGCTACACCTTC.